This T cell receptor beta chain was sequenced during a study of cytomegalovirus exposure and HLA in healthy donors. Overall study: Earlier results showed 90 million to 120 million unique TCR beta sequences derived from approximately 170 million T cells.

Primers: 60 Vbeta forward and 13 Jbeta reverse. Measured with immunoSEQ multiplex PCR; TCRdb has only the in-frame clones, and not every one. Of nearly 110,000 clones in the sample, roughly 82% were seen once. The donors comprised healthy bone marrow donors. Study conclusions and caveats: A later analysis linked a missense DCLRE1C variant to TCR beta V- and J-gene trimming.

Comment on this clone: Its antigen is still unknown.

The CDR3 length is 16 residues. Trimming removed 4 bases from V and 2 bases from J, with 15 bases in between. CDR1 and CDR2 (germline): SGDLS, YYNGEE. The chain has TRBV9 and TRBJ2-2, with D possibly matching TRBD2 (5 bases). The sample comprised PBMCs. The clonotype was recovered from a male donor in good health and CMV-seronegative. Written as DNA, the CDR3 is TGTGCCAGCAGCAACGGGGAGACGGGTAACACCGGGGAGCTGTTTTTT. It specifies CASSNGETGNTGELFF.